The next 25 T cell receptor beta chains were all read from a single sample in a study of blood T cell repertoires in COVID-19. Some clones are missing from TCRdb's copy, which holds only in-frame ones; the method was immunoSEQ multiplex PCR. The repertoire has over 70,000 clones, about 90% of them found once; the top ten carry under 1.2%. Sequencing was done on a sample of peripheral blood. The receptors shown here come from a human donor in a cohort sampled during active COVID-19.

The chain couples TRBV2 to TRBJ2-7; no clear D. CDR3 length: 14 amino acids. CDR1 is SNHLY and CDR2 is FYNNEI in the germline V gene. V shed 7 bases and J shed 3 bases, with 16 bases lying between them. CDR3 in amino acids: CASKRGGPLYEQYF. Here the CDR3 DNA reads TGTGCCAGCAAAAGAGGCGGCCCCCTCTACGAGCAGTACTTC.

This clone appeared a few times. The CDR3 DNA reads TGTGCCAGCAGCTTTGGGCTAGCGGGAGCCGAAGAGACCCAGTACTTC. Translating it yields CASSFGLAGAEETQYF. V and J are TRBV7-6 and TRBJ2-5; 10 bases agree with TRBD2. Trimming took 3 bases from V and 3 from J; bases not matched to a gene: 7. Germline CDR1 is SGHVS and CDR2 is FNYEAQ. This CDR3 has 16 amino acids.

V usage is TRBV5-4 and J usage is TRBJ2-1, with 13 bases aligning to TRBD2. CDR1 is SGHNT and CDR2 is YYREEE in the germline V gene (reference sequence). V lost 0 bases and J lost 10; bases outside the gene matches: 4. The CDR3 loop spans 15 amino acids. The CDR3 nucleotides are TGTGCCAGCAGCTTGGGACTAGCGGGAGGAGGGGAGCAGTTCTTC. The encoded protein is CASSLGLAGGGEQFF.

The chain is built from TRBV5-1 and TRBJ2-5; 7 nucleotides agree with TRBD1. The V and J ends lost 4 bases and 3 bases, in that order; junction bases with no gene match: 9. The CDR3 runs 15 residues. Germline V lookup: CDR1 SGHRS, CDR2 YFSETQ. The CDR3 nucleotides are TGCGCCAGCAGCCATCTTAGCGACAGGGAAGAGACCCAGTACTTC. Translating it yields CASSHLSDREETQYF.

V usage is TRBV7-9 and J usage is TRBJ2-1; TRBD2 aligns across 14 bases. From germline, CDR1 is SEHNR and CDR2 FQNEAQ (reference sequence). V lost 7 bases and J lost 7; bases outside the gene matches: 9. This CDR3 is built from 16 residues. The CDR3 DNA reads as TGTGCCAGCAAAGGGGGACTAGCGGGAGTGTGGAATGAGCAGTTCTTC. Its translation is CASKGGLAGVWNEQFF.

The DNA for the CDR3 is TGTGCCAGCTCACGCAGGGTTAATGAGCAGTTCTTC. Residues: CASSRRVNEQFF. J is TRBJ2-1 and V is TRBV18; weak D call: TRBD1 (5 bases). Germline V lookup: CDR1 KGHSH, CDR2 LQKENI. Trimming left V 4 bases short and J 7 bases short, with 8 bases between. The CDR3 length is 12 residues.

This rearrangement joins TRBV6-5 to TRBJ1-2; 9 nucleotides match TRBD1. The germline V gene encodes CDR1 MNHEY and CDR2 SVGAGI. The J segment lost 7 bases and the V segment lost 7 bases, leaving 7 bases of the junction unmatched. This CDR3 has 13 residues. The CDR3 DNA follows: TGTGCCAGCAAAACAGGGGGCAAAGGTGGCTACACCTTC. It is translated as CASKTGGKGGYTF.

V is TRBV18 and J is TRBJ2-1, with 10 positions matching TRBD2. The CDR3 spans 18 residues. Germline CDR1 reads KGHSH; CDR2 reads LQKENI. V trimming: 5 bases; J trimming: 2 bases; junction bases outside the gene matches: 12. The CDR3 region is CASSVWGAGGSAYNEQFF. DNA for the CDR3: TGTGCCAGCTCAGTTTGGGGAGCGGGAGGGTCCGCCTACAATGAGCAGTTCTTC.

The chain is built from TRBV10-2 and TRBJ2-5, with 9 bases lining up with TRBD2. The CDR3 runs 13 residues. The germline V gene encodes CDR1 WSHSY and CDR2 SAAADI. The J segment lost 3 bases and the V segment lost 6 bases, leaving 2 bases of the junction unmatched. CDR3 sequence: CASRGLAEETQYF. CDR3 DNA: TGCGCCAGCAGGGGACTAGCAGAAGAGACCCAGTACTTC.

The rearrangement uses TRBV7-9 and TRBJ2-1; no reliable D call. Trimming removed 4 bases at V and 9 bases at J, with 10 bases between. This CDR3 has 12 amino acids. CDR1 SEHNR and CDR2 FQNEAQ come from the germline V gene (reference sequence). The CDR3 reads CASSSTLVEQFF. As DNA, the CDR3 is TGTGCCAGCAGCTCGACCCTAGTTGAGCAGTTCTTC.

The chain is built from TRBV29-1 and TRBJ2-3, with 9 bases that match TRBD1. Trimming at V came to 6 bases and at J to 6 bases, leaving 10 bases not matched to a gene. Germline values: CDR1 SQVTM, CDR2 ANQGSEA. The CDR3 totals 14 residues. CDR3 in amino acids: CSVHRGLQWDTQYF. The CDR3 DNA follows: TGCAGCGTCCACAGGGGGCTCCAGTGGGATACGCAGTATTTT.

This sequence joins TRBV28 and TRBJ2-6, with D maybe TRBD2 (6 bases). V dropped 7 bases and J dropped 0 bases, with 22 bases sitting between them. The CDR3 covers 19 residues. The germline gives CDR1 MDHEN, CDR2 SYDVKM. In DNA form, the CDR3 reads TGTGCCAGCACAACTACGGGGGTCCCTTCCCTCTCTGGGGCCAACGTCCTGACTTTC. Translation gives CASTTTGVPSLSGANVLTF.

The chain links TRBV19 to TRBJ2-2, with 9 bases fitting TRBD1. This CDR3 contains 14 residues. Unmatched junction bases numbered 7, after V lost 9 bases and J lost 5 bases. In germline, CDR1 is LNHDA, CDR2 SQIVND (reference sequence). The CDR3 protein is CASAGQGGTGELFF. The CDR3 DNA sequence: TGTGCCAGCGCGGGACAGGGTGGTACCGGGGAGCTGTTTTTT. The whole variable domain, remainder taken from reference TRBV19 and TRBJ2-2, is DGGITQSPKYLFRKEGQNVTLSCEQNLNHDAMYWYRQDPGQGLRLIYYSQIVNDFQKGDIAEGYSVSREKKESFPLTVTSAQKNPTAFYLCASAGQGGTGELFFGEGSRLTVL.

This clone was picked up a small number of times. The rearrangement uses TRBV7-2 and TRBJ2-7, with 8 nucleotides matching TRBD2. CDR1 SGHTA and CDR2 FQGNSA come from the germline V gene. The CDR3 runs to 14 residues. The trim removed 6 bases at V and 5 bases at J, leaving 9 bases unmatched. The CDR3 DNA reads TGTGCCAGCAGAAAGAAGCGGGAGTCCCACGAGCAGTACTTC. As protein: CASRKKRESHEQYF.

V is TRBV18 and J is TRBJ1-2; no clear D gene. Germline-derived CDR1 and CDR2 are KGHSH and LQKENI. This CDR3 has 14 amino acids. V shed 2 bases and J shed 3 bases, with 10 bases lying between them. CDR3 sequence (DNA): TGTGCCAGCTCACCAAGCCCTGAGGACTATGGCTACACCTTC. Translated: CASSPSPEDYGYTF.

This clone was seen just once. V usage is TRBV7-6 and J usage is TRBJ2-5, with D hard to call. The CDR3 extends over 13 amino acids. Per germline, CDR1 SGHVS and CDR2 FNYEAQ. The V and J ends lost 5 bases and 5 bases respectively, with 12 bases between them. In nucleotides, the CDR3 is TGTGCCAGCAGCCCTGCTTTTCGGGAGACCCAGTACTTC. This codes for CASSPAFRETQYF. Variable domain in full (rest from reference TRBV7-6 and TRBJ2-5): GAGVSQSPRYKVTKRGQDVALRCDPISGHVSLYWYRQALGQGPEFLTYFNYEAQQDKSGLPNDRFSAERPEGSISTLTIQRTEQRDSAMYRCASSPAFRETQYFGPGTRLLVL.

In DNA, the CDR3 is TGTGCCAGCAGCGGACAGGGTACTGGGGCCAACGTCCTGACTTTC. This gives the protein CASSGQGTGANVLTF. The gene calls are TRBV5-4 and TRBJ2-6; 8 positions agree with TRBD1. Looked up from germline, CDR1 is SGHNT and CDR2 is YYREEE (reference sequence). The CDR3 extends over 15 amino acids. V dropped 4 bases and J dropped 2; count of bases not matched to a gene: 2.

This clone was counted once. The J gene is TRBJ2-3, the V gene TRBV15; 7 bases are a match to TRBD1. The CDR3 sequence is 15 residues long. J was trimmed by 6 bases and V by 1 base; bases with no gene match: 7. Germline CDR1 reads LNHNV; CDR2 reads YYDKDF (reference sequence). The CDR3, as DNA: TGTGCCACCAGCAGAGGGGGCACAGGGGTGGATACGCAGTATTTT. Translation gives CATSRGGTGVDTQYF.

This chain links TRBV7-9 with TRBJ1-4; D is unresolved. The CDR3 length is 13 residues. Trimming cost V 1 base and J 11 bases, with 11 bases left between them. Germline-derived CDR1 and CDR2 are SEHNR and FQNEAQ (reference sequence). DNA of the CDR3: TGTGCCAGCAGCTTAGATCCCGGCGGGAAACTGTTTTTT. Protein product: CASSLDPGGKLFF.

The chain combines TRBV3-1 (or the pseudogene TRBV3-2) with TRBJ2-7; 8 bases align to TRBD1. J was trimmed by 2 bases and V by 3 bases; bases with no gene match: 15. This CDR3 region has 18 residues. The germline V gene has CDR1 LGHDT and CDR2 YNNKEL (reference sequence). DNA of the CDR3: TGTGCCAGCAGCCACTGGTATGGGTCGGGACAGGCCGCCTACGAGCAGTACTTC. Encoded protein: CASSHWYGSGQAAYEQYF.

The rearrangement links TRBV6-5 to TRBJ2-2; TRBD2 aligns across 9 bases. The trim removed 6 bases at V and 4 bases at J, leaving 3 bases unmatched. Germline loops: CDR1 MNHEY, CDR2 SVGAGI. The length of the CDR3 is 14 residues. CDR3 protein: CASRPGLATGELFF. Here the CDR3 DNA reads TGTGCCAGCAGACCGGGACTAGCCACCGGGGAGCTGTTTTTT.

The chain recombines TRBV23-1 with TRBJ1-1; D remains ambiguous. TRBV23-1 is an ORF; its function is uncertain. V dropped 0 bases and J dropped 5 bases, with 13 bases sitting between them. The CDR3 has 15 amino acids. CDR3 DNA: TGCGCCAGCAGTCAATCGCGGTCGGAAGAAACTGAAGCTTTCTTT. Its translation: CASSQSRSEETEAFF.

The chain links TRBV9 to TRBJ2-3, with TRBD2 matching over 8 bases. The trim removed 4 bases at V and 4 bases at J, leaving 8 bases unmatched. Germline lookup yields CDR1 SGDLS and CDR2 YYNGEE. This CDR3 is 15 amino acids long. CDR3 loop: CASSLREGGADTQYF. The CDR3 DNA reads as TGTGCCAGCAGCCTCCGGGAGGGGGGGGCAGATACGCAGTATTTT.

This clone has only a few counts. The rearrangement uses TRBV6-5 and TRBJ2-7; 8 positions match TRBD2. CDR3 size: 15 residues. The trim removed 0 bases at V and 5 bases at J, leaving 6 bases unmatched. Germline V gene data show CDR1 as MNHEY and CDR2 as SVGAGI. The CDR3 region has the DNA TGTGCCAGCAGTTACTCGATATACGGGAGGGACGAGCAGTACTTC. This sequence encodes CASSYSIYGRDEQYF.

V usage is TRBV4-2 and J usage is TRBJ2-3; the match to TRBD1 covers 10 bases. The V segment lost 0 bases and the J segment 4 bases; nucleotides outside the gene matches: 7. This CDR3 comprises 17 residues. The germline gives CDR1 LGHNA, CDR2 YNFKEQ. The DNA of the CDR3 is TGTGCCAGCAGCCAAGACTACGCGGGACAGGGGTCAGATACGCAGTATTTT. Encoded protein: CASSQDYAGQGSDTQYF.